Listed below are T cell receptor beta chains from one sample, sequenced in a study of blood T cell repertoires in COVID-19. Here immunoSEQ multiplex PCR was the method, and the copy in TCRdb shows in-frame clones only, minus some. The sample shows about 480,000 clones, around 89% of them seen only once. Sample: peripheral blood. The origin of the receptors is a woman in her 50s with COVID-19, enrolled during active disease. The CDR3 runs from the conserved cysteine through the conserved F or W. D genes are given only for firm matches. Only some rows state a clone size, as once, few, many or a class for expanded clones.

V: TRBV19; size: NA; D: NA; J: TRBJ1-1; DNA: TGTGCCAGTACCCCCCTTCCAGGTAATGGTAACACTGAAGCTTTCTTT; CDR3: CASTPLPGNGNTEAFF
V: TRBV7-2; size: NA; D: TRBD2; J: TRBJ2-3; DNA: TGTGCCAGCAGCTTAGCGCTATTAGCGGGGGCCGCAGTGAATTTT; CDR3: CASSLALLAGAAVNF
V: TRBV6-5; size: NA; D: NA; J: TRBJ1-5; DNA: TGTGCCAGCGGATACACCGACAGACCCAATCAGCCCCAGCATTTT; CDR3: CASGYTDRPNQPQHF
V: TRBV11-2; size: NA; D: NA; J: TRBJ2-7; DNA: TGTGCCAGCACCGCCGGTTCGGTGACATACGAGCAGTACTTC; CDR3: CASTAGSVTYEQYF
V: TRBV10-2; size: NA; D: NA; J: TRBJ1-1; DNA: TGCGCCAGCAGCAAACAGGCCAGCACTGAAGCTTTCTTT; CDR3: CASSKQASTEAFF
V: TRBV2; size: NA; D: NA; J: TRBJ1-2; DNA: TGTGCCAGCAGTGACACCTCCGGGTATGGCTACACCTTC; CDR3: CASSDTSGYGYTF
V: TRBV5-4; size: once; D: TRBD2; J: TRBJ2-2; DNA: TGTGCCAGCAGACCGACTAGCGGGGGTCGTGGCGGGGAGCTGTTTTTT; CDR3: CASRPTSGGRGGELFF
V: TRBV12-3/TRBV12-4; size: NA; D: NA; J: TRBJ1-1; DNA: TGTGCCAGCAGTTATGACAGCGGGACTGAAGCTTTCTTT; CDR3: CASSYDSGTEAFF
V: TRBV6-4; size: NA; D: TRBD1; J: TRBJ2-6; DNA: TGTGCCAGCAGACCTAACAGGGGCACGATAGCTGGGGCCAACGTCCTGACTTTC; CDR3: CASRPNRGTIAGANVLTF
V: TRBV11-2; size: NA; D: TRBD1; J: TRBJ2-7; DNA: TGTGCCAGCAGCTCGTACCGGGACAGGGGCTACGAGCAGTACTTC; CDR3: CASSSYRDRGYEQYF
V: TRBV29-1; size: NA; D: TRBD2; J: TRBJ2-1; DNA: TGCAGCGTCCTAGCGGGGGGTGTATACAATGAGCAGTTCTTC; CDR3: CSVLAGGVYNEQFF
V: TRBV7-8; size: NA; D: NA; J: TRBJ1-5; DNA: TGTGCCAGCAGCCCTGACGCAGGGGACCCGCAAAATCAGCCCCAGCATTTT; CDR3: CASSPDAGDPQNQPQHF
V: TRBV7-8; size: NA; D: NA; J: TRBJ1-3; DNA: TGTGCCAGCAGCTTGGGGCCGGGGGACACCATATATTTT; CDR3: CASSLGPGDTIYF
V: TRBV7-9; size: NA; D: TRBD1; J: TRBJ1-2; DNA: TGTGCCAGCAGCTTAATTCTCGGCAGGGGGGCTAACTATGGCTACACCTTC; CDR3: CASSLILGRGANYGYTF
V: TRBV27; size: NA; D: NA; J: TRBJ1-5; DNA: TGTGCCAGCAGTTTATTCCGACAGGATAGCAATCAGCCCCAGCATTTT; CDR3: CASSLFRQDSNQPQHF
V: TRBV4-1; size: NA; D: NA; J: TRBJ1-1; DNA: TGCGCCAGCAGGCAGGGTCGAACTGAAGCTTTCTTT; CDR3: CASRQGRTEAFF
V: TRBV7-9; size: NA; D: TRBD1; J: TRBJ1-2; DNA: TGTGCCAGCAGCTTAGGTGCAGGGGGCGCCTATGGCTACACCTTC; CDR3: CASSLGAGGAYGYTF
V: TRBV5-1; size: NA; D: NA; J: TRBJ2-4; DNA: TGCGCCAGCAGCTTGGGGGACTTAAACATTCAGTACTTC; CDR3: CASSLGDLNIQYF
V: TRBV6-1; size: NA; D: TRBD2; J: TRBJ2-1; DNA: TGTGCCAGCACTCCGGGACTAGGTAATGAGCAGTTCTTC; CDR3: CASTPGLGNEQFF
V: TRBV7-9; size: NA; D: NA; J: TRBJ1-5; DNA: TGTGCCAGCAGCTTAACAGGTGCTTCTCAGCCCCAGCATTTT; CDR3: CASSLTGASQPQHF
V: TRBV9; size: NA; D: TRBD1; J: TRBJ1-2; DNA: TGTGCCAGCAGCGCAGACCCTCAGGGGGGCATAGACTATGGCTACACCTTC; CDR3: CASSADPQGGIDYGYTF
V: TRBV19; size: NA; D: NA; J: TRBJ1-1; DNA: TGTGCCAGTAGCTCAGGGGTCCTGAACACTGAAGCTTTCTTT; CDR3: CASSSGVLNTEAFF
V: TRBV5-8; size: NA; D: TRBD2; J: TRBJ2-1; DNA: TGTGCCAGCAGCGGGGGACTAGCGGGGGATTACAATGAGCAGTTCTTC; CDR3: CASSGGLAGDYNEQFF
V: TRBV30; size: NA; D: NA; J: TRBJ2-4; DNA: TGTGCCTGGAGTGTCGACAGGAGCAAAAACATTCAGTACTTC; CDR3: CAWSVDRSKNIQYF
V: TRBV6-1; size: NA; D: NA; J: TRBJ2-7; DNA: TGTGCCAGCAGTGACCCCGGGACAAACGAGCAGTACTTC; CDR3: CASSDPGTNEQYF
V: TRBV19; size: NA; D: TRBD1; J: TRBJ1-2; DNA: TGTGCCAGTAGGGGACAGGGGGATTCCCATGGCTACACCTTC; CDR3: CASRGQGDSHGYTF
V: TRBV28; size: NA; D: NA; J: TRBJ1-2; DNA: TGTGCCAGCAGTTTGATAACGGTTGCTAACTATGGCTACACCTTC; CDR3: CASSLITVANYGYTF
V: TRBV12-5; size: NA; D: TRBD1; J: TRBJ1-2; DNA: TGTGCTAGTGGTTTGGGACAGGGCCTGGGAAACTATGGCTACACCTTC; CDR3: CASGLGQGLGNYGYTF
V: TRBV3-1/TRBV3-2; size: once; D: NA; J: TRBJ2-1; DNA: TGTGCCAGCAGCGTAGCCGTTCCCATTTCCCATTCCGACAATGAGCAGTTCTTC; CDR3: CASSVAVPISHSDNEQFF
V: TRBV19; size: NA; D: TRBD1; J: TRBJ1-5; DNA: TGTGCCAGTAGTTTGACAGGGGGCGGACAGCCCCAGCATTTT; CDR3: CASSLTGGGQPQHF
V: TRBV30; size: NA; D: NA; J: TRBJ2-7; DNA: TGTGCCTGGAGTGTAGCCGGACACTACGAGCAGTACTTC; CDR3: CAWSVAGHYEQYF
V: TRBV19; size: NA; D: NA; J: TRBJ1-3; DNA: TGTGCCAGTACCTCCTCTGGAAACACCATATATTTT; CDR3: CASTSSGNTIYF
V: TRBV5-1; size: NA; D: NA; J: TRBJ2-7; DNA: TGCGCCAGCAGCTACCCTTCGACAGGCGACACCTACGAGCAGTACTTC; CDR3: CASSYPSTGDTYEQYF
V: TRBV6-5; size: NA; D: NA; J: TRBJ1-3; DNA: TGTGCCAGCAGTTACCCCCAGGGTGAGGCTGGAAACACCATATATTTT; CDR3: CASSYPQGEAGNTIYF
V: TRBV29-1; size: NA; D: NA; J: TRBJ2-2; DNA: TGCAGCGTTCCGGGACAGAACACCGGGGAGCTGTTTTTT; CDR3: CSVPGQNTGELFF
V: TRBV19; size: NA; D: NA; J: TRBJ2-3; DNA: TGTGCCAGTAGAAACCTACTCAATCGCACAGATACGCAGTATTTT; CDR3: CASRNLLNRTDTQYF
V: TRBV2; size: NA; D: NA; J: TRBJ1-1; DNA: TGTGCCAGCAGTGAAGGGAGGGGTGGCACTGAAGCTTTCTTT; CDR3: CASSEGRGGTEAFF
V: TRBV30; size: NA; D: TRBD1; J: TRBJ1-4; DNA: TGTGCCTGGAGCCAGGACAGGGCGGGCGAAAAACTGTTTTTT; CDR3: CAWSQDRAGEKLFF
V: TRBV5-1; size: NA; D: TRBD1; J: TRBJ1-5; DNA: TGCGCCAGCAGTTGGGACAGAAATCAGCCCCAGCATTTT; CDR3: CASSWDRNQPQHF
V: TRBV15; size: NA; D: TRBD1; J: TRBJ1-1; DNA: TGTGCCACCATTGGAGACAGGGGGTACAACACTGAAGCTTTCTTT; CDR3: CATIGDRGYNTEAFF
V: TRBV7-2; size: NA; D: TRBD2; J: TRBJ2-7; DNA: TGTGCCAGCAGCTTACTAGCGGACTCCTACGAGCAGTACTTC; CDR3: CASSLLADSYEQYF
V: TRBV7-9; size: once; D: NA; J: TRBJ1-1; DNA: TGTGCCAGCAGCTTAGGGGACGGGGGGAACACTGAAGCTTTCTTT; CDR3: CASSLGDGGNTEAFF
V: TRBV15; size: NA; D: TRBD1; J: TRBJ1-2; DNA: TGTGCCACCAGCAGGAGGGACAGGGGATACTATGGCTACACCTTC; CDR3: CATSRRDRGYYGYTF
V: TRBV24-1; size: NA; D: NA; J: TRBJ2-2; DNA: TGTGCCACCAGTGACCGCCTAACAGGGGAGGAAGTCGGGGAGCTGTTTTTT; CDR3: CATSDRLTGEEVGELFF
V: TRBV25-1; size: NA; D: NA; J: TRBJ2-3; DNA: TGCTTTGTAGGGGCAGATACGCAGTATTTT; CDR3: CFVGADTQYF
V: TRBV7-2; size: NA; D: TRBD2; J: TRBJ2-7; DNA: TGTGCCAGCGGCCCGGGGGGGGGCTACGAGCAGTACTTC; CDR3: CASGPGGGYEQYF
V: TRBV30; size: NA; D: TRBD1; J: TRBJ1-2; DNA: TGTGCCTGGAGCCTACAGGGGGCCCTTGGCTACACCTTC; CDR3: CAWSLQGALGYTF
V: TRBV27; size: NA; D: TRBD2; J: TRBJ2-2; DNA: TGTGCCAGCAGAGCGGGGGGGCCTCACGGGGAGCTGTTTTTT; CDR3: CASRAGGPHGELFF